This record concerns one T cell receptor beta chain sequence. This sample is part of a study of CD8+ T cells in alopecia areata. Study at large: Treated patients took oral tofacitinib at 5 to 10 mg twice daily.

The V gene lost 5 bases and the J gene lost 5 bases, with 13 bases spanning the gap. CDR1 is SEHNR, CDR2 FQNEAQ, per germline (reference sequence). The CDR3 is 13 residues long. Investigators isolated RNA and reverse transcribed it into cDNA to act as the sequencing template. Assay used: immunoSEQ multiplex PCR; TCRdb lists only in-frame clones, some missing. The sample gives 90,000 to 100,000 clones, about two fifths of which show up once; roughly 1.3% is in the top ten. What was sequenced was CD4+ T cells sorted from blood. J is TRBJ2-7 and V is TRBV7-9; a possible D gene is TRBD1 (5 bases). The origin of this receptor is a human donor with alopecia areata. For the CDR3, the DNA is TGTGCCAGCAGCAGGAATCAGGGTAACGAGCAGTACTTC. Protein product: CASSRNQGNEQYF.